A single sample gave rise to the 21 T cell receptor beta chains below, sequenced in a study of shared clonotypes between healthy human individuals. Libraries were prepared by immunoSEQ multiplex PCR; TCRdb keeps only in-frame clonotypes and omits some of them. The sample has about 480,000 clones; over 75% are singletons. The sequenced sample consisted of PBMCs. These receptors came from a woman in her forties in good health. Some clones in this sample may be carry-over from other donors' samples.

The J gene is TRBJ1-2, the V gene TRBV7-2; D possibly corresponds to TRBD1 (5 bases). Trimming cost V 6 bases and J 4 bases, with 9 bases left between them. Germline V gives CDR1 SGHTA, CDR2 FQGNSA. The CDR3 is 12 residues long. CDR3 bases: TGTGCCAGCAGTTACGGGACCTATGGCTACACCTTC. This sequence encodes CASSYGTYGYTF. Together with reference TRBV7-2 and TRBJ1-2, the CDR3 gives the full variable domain: GAGVSQSPSNKVTEKGKDVELRCDPISGHTALYWYRQSLGQGLEFLIYFQGNSAPDKSGLPSDRFSAERTGGSVSTLTIQRTQQEDSAVYLCASSYGTYGYTFGSGTRLTVV.

The rearrangement joins TRBV5-1 to TRBJ2-6; D not certain. Germline-derived CDR1 and CDR2 are SGHRS and YFSETQ. V gave up 4 bases and J gave up 1 base, with 12 bases separating them. The CDR3 totals 16 residues. The CDR3 region is CASSLYMSSGANVLTF. The CDR3, as DNA: TGCGCCAGCAGCCTATACATGTCATCTGGGGCCAACGTCCTGACTTTC.

V usage is TRBV6-6 and J usage is TRBJ1-5; tentative D call: TRBD1 (5 bases). CDR1 is MNHNY and CDR2 is SVGAGI in the germline V gene (reference sequence). This CDR3 region has 14 residues. The V end was cut by 7 bases, the J end by 2 bases, with 12 bases between. The CDR3 DNA reads TGTGCCAGCACCTCGGCACAGGGCAATCAGCCCCAGCATTTT. Translating gives CASTSAQGNQPQHF.

The CDR3 DNA sequence: TGTGCCAGCTCGGACGGGACCGGGGCCAACGTCCTGACTTTC. It yields the protein CASSDGTGANVLTF. The chain links TRBV19 to TRBJ2-6; D may match TRBD1 or TRBD2 (5 bases each). Germline CDR1 and CDR2: LNHDA and SQIVND (reference sequence). The CDR3 has 14 amino acids. Deletions cut 9 bases from V and 4 bases from J, with 13 bases between.

In its sample, this clone was seen a few times. The V call is TRBV5-6, the J call TRBJ2-7; tentative D call: TRBD1 (6 bases). V was pared by 0 bases and J by 0 bases, with 10 bases between. The CDR3 contains 15 residues. Germline loops: CDR1 SGHDT, CDR2 YYEEEE. The CDR3 loop reads CASSLAGASSYEQYF. The CDR3 region has the DNA TGTGCCAGCAGCTTGGCAGGGGCCTCCTCCTACGAGCAGTACTTC.

This clone was counted only a few times. The chain links TRBV19 to TRBJ1-2; 10 bases fit TRBD1. The CDR3 spans 14 residues. V shed 5 bases, J shed 8 bases, and the junction held 8 bases outside the gene matches. Germline CDR1 and CDR2: LNHDA and SQIVND (reference sequence). The chain's CDR3 is CASSVRQGARGYTF. The CDR3 DNA sequence: TGTGCCAGTAGTGTACGACAGGGGGCGAGGGGCTACACCTTC.

The chain uses TRBV18 and TRBJ2-5, with 8 bases identical to TRBD2. The CDR3 totals 15 residues. V shed 3 bases, J shed 2 bases, and the junction held 5 bases outside the gene matches. Germline lookup yields CDR1 KGHSH and CDR2 LQKENI. The CDR3 region has the DNA TGTGCCAGCTCACCTTGGAGCGGGAGTCAAGAGACCCAGTACTTC. Protein: CASSPWSGSQETQYF.

This chain links TRBV18 with TRBJ1-1; possible D gene TRBD1, 5 bases. The CDR3 is made up of 14 amino acids. Per germline, CDR1 KGHSH and CDR2 LQKENI. The V end lost 5 bases, the J end lost 0 bases, and 10 bases lay between the germline ends. CDR3 nucleotides: TGTGCCAGCTCAGGGGGTACGCTGAACACTGAAGCTTTCTTT. Translation gives CASSGGTLNTEAFF.

This chain connects TRBV28 to TRBJ2-3; TRBD2 aligns across 8 bases. Trimming took 11 bases from V and 1 from J; bases not matched to a gene: 11. This CDR3 has 15 residues. CDR1 is MDHEN, CDR2 SYDVKM, per germline. CDR3 amino acids: CAAGGDLFGTDTQYF. The CDR3 nucleotides are TGTGCCGCGGGGGGAGACCTTTTTGGCACAGATACGCAGTATTTT.

The chain has TRBV28 and TRBJ1-4, with 7 bases lining up with TRBD1. The CDR3 runs 15 residues. The V gene's germline CDR1 is MDHEN and CDR2 SYDVKM. Germline trimming cut 3 bases from V and 3 bases from J; bases unmatched to any gene: 4. The CDR3 DNA reads as TGTGCCAGCAGTTTCCCGGGACAGTCTAATGAAAAACTGTTTTTT. Translating it yields CASSFPGQSNEKLFF.

The chain employs TRBV5-1 and TRBJ1-1, with D perhaps matching TRBD1 (5 bases). Germline V lookup: CDR1 SGHRS, CDR2 YFSETQ. This CDR3 is 13 amino acids long. The V end was cut by 4 bases, the J end by 5 bases, with 12 bases between. The CDR3, as DNA: TGCGCCAGCAGCCGGGACCGCTGGACTGAAGCTTTCTTT. This translates into CASSRDRWTEAFF.

This clone came up once. This rearrangement joins TRBV10-1 to TRBJ2-3, with D perhaps TRBD2 (6 bases). With 5 bases removed from V and 1 base from J, the gap between germline ends came to 16 bases. The CDR3 totals 16 residues. The germline V gene has CDR1 WNHNN and CDR2 SYGVQD (reference sequence). DNA of the CDR3: TGCGCCAGCAGTCCCGGGGGAGGCTCCGGCACAGATACGCAGTATTTT. Amino acid sequence: CASSPGGGSGTDTQYF.

The chain employs TRBV28 and TRBJ1-1; D call uncertain. Looked up from germline, CDR1 is MDHEN and CDR2 is SYDVKM. Trimming stripped 4 bases from V and 1 base from J, with 16 bases between. This CDR3 contains 16 residues. Here the CDR3 DNA reads TGTGCCAGCAGTTCCCCCTTGGGAGGGTGGAACACTGAAGCTTTCTTT. Translated, it gives CASSSPLGGWNTEAFF.

Comment on this clone: This likely comes from a read error, as the CDR3 has no conserved phenylalanine or tryptophan at its end. The gene calls are TRBV30 and TRBJ2-7, with D maybe TRBD1 (5 bases). The CDR3 runs to 14 residues. The V gene's germline CDR1 is GTSNPN and CDR2 SVGIG (reference sequence). Trimming stripped 0 bases from V and 2 bases from J, with 11 bases between. CDR3 amino acids: CAWSVRGPAYEQYL. In DNA, the CDR3 is TGTGCCTGGAGTGTAAGGGGCCCCGCCTACGAGCAGTACCTC.

The chain joins TRBV7-9 to TRBJ2-5; D possibly uses TRBD1 or TRBD2 (5 bases each). V lost 5 bases and J lost 1, with 14 bases in between. CDR3 length: 15 amino acids. Germline assignment: CDR1 SEHNR and CDR2 FQNEAQ (reference sequence). The DNA of the CDR3 is TGTGCCAGCAGCGCTACCGGGACCATCCAAGAGACCCAGTACTTC. Protein: CASSATGTIQETQYF.

This clone ranks as medium-sized. This chain connects TRBV28 to TRBJ2-7, with D possibly being TRBD2 (5 bases). The CDR3 spans 13 residues. Trimming shortened V by 8 bases and J by 7 bases, and 18 bases separated the two germline ends. Germline CDR1 and CDR2: MDHEN and SYDVKM. This chain's CDR3 is CASQTRVEEEQYF. The CDR3 coding sequence is TGTGCCAGCCAGACGCGGGTAGAGGAAGAGCAGTACTTC. The variable domain in full, with the rest retrieved from reference TRBV28 and TRBJ2-7, is DVKVTQSSRYLVKRTGEKVFLECVQDMDHENMFWYRQDPGLGLRLIYFSYDVKMKEKGDIPEGYSVSREKKERFSLILESASTNQTSMYLCASQTRVEEEQYFGPGTRLTVT.

This chain connects TRBV30 to TRBJ2-1, with 10 bases lining up with TRBD2. From germline, CDR1 is GTSNPN and CDR2 SVGIG (reference sequence). The CDR3 runs to 15 residues. With 0 bases clipped from V and 8 bases from J, the junction kept 7 bases outside the gene matches. For the CDR3, the DNA is TGTGCCTGGAGTGTAATGGCTAGCGGGAGCGATGAGCAGTTCTTC. This sequence encodes CAWSVMASGSDEQFF.

The chain links TRBV5-8 to TRBJ2-1, with TRBD2 matching 8 bases. After removal of 0 bases from V and 0 bases from J, the junction contained 2 bases not matched to a gene. The CDR3 covers 16 residues. Germline-derived CDR1 and CDR2 are SGHTS and YDEGEE. The CDR3 DNA reads TGTGCCAGCAGCTTGGGTGCGGGAGGCTCCTACAATGAGCAGTTCTTC. Its protein is CASSLGAGGSYNEQFF.

This clone has a single count. The chain is built from TRBV7-2 and TRBJ2-1; TRBD2 might be the D (5 bases). This CDR3 region has 13 residues. V shed 0 bases and J shed 9 bases, with 9 bases lying between them. From germline, CDR1 is SGHTA and CDR2 FQGNSA. The CDR3 nucleotides read TGTGCCAGCAGCTTAGCGATCCGGGGTGAGCAGTTCTTC. Protein sequence: CASSLAIRGEQFF. Filled out from reference TRBV7-2 and TRBJ2-1, the complete variable domain reads GAGVSQSPSNKVTEKGKDVELRCDPISGHTALYWYRQSLGQGLEFLIYFQGNSAPDKSGLPSDRFSAERTGGSVSTLTIQRTQQEDSAVYLCASSLAIRGEQFFGPGTRLTVL.

This chain links TRBV5-1 with TRBJ2-3; D is undetermined. This CDR3 has 13 amino acids. V was pared by 4 bases and J by 4 bases, with 10 bases between. CDR1 and CDR2 from the germline V gene are SGHRS and YFSETQ. This CDR3 reads CASSGQTSDTQYF. As DNA, the CDR3 is TGCGCCAGCAGCGGGCAGACCTCAGATACGCAGTATTTT.

V and J are TRBV14 and TRBJ2-1; 8 nucleotides match TRBD2. CDR3 length: 14 residues. The V gene's germline CDR1 is SGHDN and CDR2 FVKESK. The junction had 2 bases not matched to a gene; V was cut back by 0 bases and J by 7 bases. As DNA, the CDR3 is TGTGCCAGCAGCCAAGAACTAGCGGTGAATGAGCAGTTCTTC. Its translation is CASSQELAVNEQFF.